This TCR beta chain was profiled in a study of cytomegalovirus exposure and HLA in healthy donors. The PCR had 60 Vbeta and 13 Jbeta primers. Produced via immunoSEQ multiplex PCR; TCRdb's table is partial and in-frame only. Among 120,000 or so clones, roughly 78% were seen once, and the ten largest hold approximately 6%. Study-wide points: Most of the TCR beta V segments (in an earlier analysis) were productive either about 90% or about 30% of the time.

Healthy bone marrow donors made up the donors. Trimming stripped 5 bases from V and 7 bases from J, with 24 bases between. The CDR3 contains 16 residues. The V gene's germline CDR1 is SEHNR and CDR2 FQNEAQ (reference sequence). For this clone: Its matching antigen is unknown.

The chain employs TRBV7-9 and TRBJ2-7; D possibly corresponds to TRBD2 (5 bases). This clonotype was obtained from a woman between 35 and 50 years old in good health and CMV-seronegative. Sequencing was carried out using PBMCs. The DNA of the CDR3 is TGTGCCAGCAGCCCGCGACTCGGGGTTTCCCCGGGGGAGCAGTACTTC. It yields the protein CASSPRLGVSPGEQYF. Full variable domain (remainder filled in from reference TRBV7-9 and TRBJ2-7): DTGVSQNPRHKITKRGQNVTFRCDPISEHNRLYWYRQTLGQGPEFLTYFQNEAQLEKSRLLSDRFSAERPKGSFSTLEIQRTEQGDSAMYLCASSPRLGVSPGEQYFGPGTRLTVT.